The text below deals with one T cell receptor beta chain. Its antigen is unknown. These data belong to a study of cytomegalovirus exposure and HLA in healthy donors. The PCR used 60 Vbeta and 13 Jbeta primers. TCRdb's copy holds only in-frame clones and misses some; the assay was immunoSEQ multiplex PCR. The data show around 130,000 clones, with roughly 82% seen just once and approximately 6.3% held by the top ten. Study-wide results and caveats: Reports indicate that TCR beta sequences accurately predicted the HLA-A and HLA-B alleles of most subjects. The likely explanation for a cluster of highly shared sequence variants was sequencing artifact.

The V segment lost 1 base and the J segment 0 bases; nucleotides outside the gene matches: 4. Germline CDR1 reads LGHNA; CDR2 reads YNFKEQ. This CDR3 has 16 amino acids. The chain recombines TRBV4-2 with TRBJ2-3; 7 bases are a match to TRBD2. Sequencing was carried out using PBMCs. This clonotype was sampled from a man between 18 and 35 years old in good health and CMV-seropositive. CDR3 region: CASSQALAESTDTQYF. The CDR3 bases are TGTGCCAGCAGCCAAGCGCTAGCGGAGAGCACAGATACGCAGTATTTT.